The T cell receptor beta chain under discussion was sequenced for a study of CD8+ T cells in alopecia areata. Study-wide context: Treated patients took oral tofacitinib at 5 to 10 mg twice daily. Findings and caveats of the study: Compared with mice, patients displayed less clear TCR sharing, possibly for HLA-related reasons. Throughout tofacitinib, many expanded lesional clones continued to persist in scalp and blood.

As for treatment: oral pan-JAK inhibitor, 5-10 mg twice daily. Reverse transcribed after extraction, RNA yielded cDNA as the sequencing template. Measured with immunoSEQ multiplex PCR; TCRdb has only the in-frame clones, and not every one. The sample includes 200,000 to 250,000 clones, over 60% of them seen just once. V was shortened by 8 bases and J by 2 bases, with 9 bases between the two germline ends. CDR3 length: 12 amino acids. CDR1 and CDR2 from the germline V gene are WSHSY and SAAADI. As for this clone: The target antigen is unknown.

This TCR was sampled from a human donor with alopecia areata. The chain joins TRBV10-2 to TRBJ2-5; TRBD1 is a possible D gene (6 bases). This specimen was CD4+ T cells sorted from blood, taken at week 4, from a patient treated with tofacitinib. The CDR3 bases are TGCGCCAGCGGACAGCTTCAAGAGACCCAGTACTTC. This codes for CASGQLQETQYF.